The 5 T cell receptor beta chains reported below all come from one sample, sequenced in a study of Ad26.COV2.S vaccination and SARS-CoV-2 variants. Sequenced by immunoSEQ multiplex PCR; TCRdb stores in-frame clones only, minus some. The repertoire holds around 300,000 clones, with 75% to 90% as singletons. Stated treatment: roughly 18 received Ad26.COV2.S at low or high dose, single or two shots; five or six received placebo; per-sample allocation not given. Collection of samples fell on day 63 after the first vaccine or placebo injection. The specimen comprised peripheral blood, sampled in a trial of Ad26.COV2.S vaccine versus placebo. These receptors were collected from a person between 18 and 65 years old who received the Ad26.COV2.S COVID-19 vaccine or a placebo.

This clone has a single count. The chain uses TRBV6-5 and TRBJ2-7; 9 bases match TRBD1. After removal of 5 bases from V and 11 bases from J, the junction contained 4 bases not matched to a gene. Germline V lookup: CDR1 MNHEY, CDR2 SVGAGI. CDR3 length: 11 residues. CDR3: CASSQGQGEYV. The CDR3 DNA follows: TGTGCCAGCAGTCAGGGACAGGGAGAGTACGTC.

This chain connects TRBV3-1 (or the pseudogene TRBV3-2) to TRBJ2-7; TRBD1 matches at 8 bases. The germline V gene has CDR1 LGHDT and CDR2 YNNKEL (reference sequence). V trimming: 8 bases; J trimming: 3 bases; junction bases outside the gene matches: 9. This CDR3 is built from 14 residues. CDR3: CASSLGTGLYEQYF. CDR3 bases: TGTGCCAGCTCGCTTGGGACAGGCCTCTACGAGCAGTACTTC.

The chain recombines TRBV6-2 or TRBV6-3 with TRBJ2-2, with 9 bases lining up with TRBD1. The length of the CDR3 is 17 residues. CDR1 is MNHEY and CDR2 is SVGEGT in the germline V gene. V was clipped by 2 bases and J by 0 bases; unmatched bases: 4. The CDR3 spells CASSYRRQGANTGELFF. The CDR3 DNA follows: TGTGCCAGCAGTTACCGTCGACAGGGGGCGAACACCGGGGAGCTGTTTTTT.

V and J are TRBV18 and TRBJ1-5; D is unclear. Trimming left V 4 bases short and J 7 bases short, with 14 bases between. Germline CDR1 reads KGHSH; CDR2 reads LQKENI. The CDR3 spans 14 residues. CDR3 region: CASSQGGGGQPQHF. In nucleotides, the CDR3 is TGTGCCAGCTCACAGGGTGGAGGAGGGCAGCCCCAGCATTTT.

This clone was recorded only once. At one end the junction does not follow the germline gene, possibly because of a read error. V is TRBV28 and J is TRBJ1-2; D gene uncertain. The CDR3 is 16 residues long. The germline gives CDR1 MDHEN, CDR2 SYDVKM. DNA for the CDR3: TGTGCCAGCAGTTCTCGTACTCCAAGTTCTCGAGGTGGACTCAACTTC. It is translated as CASSSRTPSSRGGLNF.